This T cell receptor beta chain is from a study of blood T cell repertoires in COVID-19 (dated by TCRdb to 2020 to 2021). Regarding the research as a whole: Collaborator samples came from the United States, Italy and Spain and covered acute and convalescent phases of COVID-19. The material from the prospective study consisted of cDNA or gDNA derived from T cells, B-cell-depleted T cells, or PBMCs. Deeply sampled blood TCRbeta repertoires from subjects exposed to, actively infected with, or recovered from COVID-19 were included in the dataset. A freely available public database, intended as a resource for researchers studying the immune response to SARS-CoV-2, is where the repertoires were released. The samples were drawn from two sources: the first 160 participants of the ongoing ImmuneRACE study, and 1,200 or so subjects contributed by 6 global collaborators. The sample metadata nearly always contained a de-identified subject ID, COVID-19 status, age in years and sex. Where available, HLA class I and class II types were obtained from metadata supplied by the sample provider rather than from assay-based typing. What the authors observed across the whole study: Clinical and demographic metadata were provided uncurated, with the amount varying by source and participant.

One collaborating source in Seattle enrolled patients during active infection and followed them longitudinally through the course of disease. Each collaborating institution followed its own protocols to collect whole blood in K2EDTA tubes. For TCRbeta analysis, collaborators shipped samples in one of three forms: frozen whole blood, isolated PBMCs, or DNA extracted from either of those sample types. Of note for this clone: It lacks a known antigen. The sample holds no much larger clone one base away, and base qualities are not on file.

The CDR3 covers 12 residues, taking in both the cysteine and the phenylalanine. Only CDR3 DNA is held: 36 bases, read in frame from base 1. V and J are truncated by 3 bases and 0 bases respectively, leaving an intervening sequence of 3 bases. In the germline V gene (reference sequence), CDR1 corresponds to PRHDT and CDR2 to FYEKMQ. TCRbeta CDR3 regions were amplified from genomic DNA by means of the immunoSEQ Assay, a bias-controlled multiplex PCR. The published analysis was carried out like this. Within the assay, amplification of reference gene primers was used to estimate how many nucleated cells each sample contained. Sequence reads were collapsed and filtered to measure the absolute abundance of every unique TCRbeta CDR3 rearrangement. For each sample, productive Simpson clonality was calculated by taking the square root of Simpson's diversity index across productive rearrangements. TCRdb holds this immuneACCESS table with in-frame rearrangements only. Some clones are missing; in checked studies, unresolved V genes explain under half, and the rest has no known cause. V and J calls and clone size come straight from that table; D and trimming were deduced from the DNA. The sample contains about 200,000 clones, about 76% of them found a single time. Around 5.9% of the sample belongs to the ten largest clones.

The V gene is TRBV13 and the J gene is TRBJ2-7, with the identity of the D gene unclear. The receptor was isolated from a woman aged 40 to 50 with COVID-19, enrolled during active disease. Sequencing was carried out using peripheral blood. This receptor carries the CDR3 CASSFSSYEQYF. The sequenced DNA is TGTGCCAGCAGCTTTAGCTCCTACGAGCAGTACTTC.